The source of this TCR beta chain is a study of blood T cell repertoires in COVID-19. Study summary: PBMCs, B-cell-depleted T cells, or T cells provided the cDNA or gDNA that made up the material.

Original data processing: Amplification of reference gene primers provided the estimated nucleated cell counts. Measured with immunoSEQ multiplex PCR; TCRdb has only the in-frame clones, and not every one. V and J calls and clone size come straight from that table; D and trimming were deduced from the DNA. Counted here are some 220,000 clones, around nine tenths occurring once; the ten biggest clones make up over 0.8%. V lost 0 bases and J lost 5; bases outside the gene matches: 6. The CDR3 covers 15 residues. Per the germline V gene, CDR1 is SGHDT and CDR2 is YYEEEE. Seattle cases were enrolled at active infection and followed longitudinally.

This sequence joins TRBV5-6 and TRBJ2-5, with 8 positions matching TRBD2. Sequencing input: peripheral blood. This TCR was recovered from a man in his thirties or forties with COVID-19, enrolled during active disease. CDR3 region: CASSLVGGGSETQYF. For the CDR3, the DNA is TGTGCCAGCAGCTTGGTCGGGGGGGGATCTGAGACCCAGTACTTC.